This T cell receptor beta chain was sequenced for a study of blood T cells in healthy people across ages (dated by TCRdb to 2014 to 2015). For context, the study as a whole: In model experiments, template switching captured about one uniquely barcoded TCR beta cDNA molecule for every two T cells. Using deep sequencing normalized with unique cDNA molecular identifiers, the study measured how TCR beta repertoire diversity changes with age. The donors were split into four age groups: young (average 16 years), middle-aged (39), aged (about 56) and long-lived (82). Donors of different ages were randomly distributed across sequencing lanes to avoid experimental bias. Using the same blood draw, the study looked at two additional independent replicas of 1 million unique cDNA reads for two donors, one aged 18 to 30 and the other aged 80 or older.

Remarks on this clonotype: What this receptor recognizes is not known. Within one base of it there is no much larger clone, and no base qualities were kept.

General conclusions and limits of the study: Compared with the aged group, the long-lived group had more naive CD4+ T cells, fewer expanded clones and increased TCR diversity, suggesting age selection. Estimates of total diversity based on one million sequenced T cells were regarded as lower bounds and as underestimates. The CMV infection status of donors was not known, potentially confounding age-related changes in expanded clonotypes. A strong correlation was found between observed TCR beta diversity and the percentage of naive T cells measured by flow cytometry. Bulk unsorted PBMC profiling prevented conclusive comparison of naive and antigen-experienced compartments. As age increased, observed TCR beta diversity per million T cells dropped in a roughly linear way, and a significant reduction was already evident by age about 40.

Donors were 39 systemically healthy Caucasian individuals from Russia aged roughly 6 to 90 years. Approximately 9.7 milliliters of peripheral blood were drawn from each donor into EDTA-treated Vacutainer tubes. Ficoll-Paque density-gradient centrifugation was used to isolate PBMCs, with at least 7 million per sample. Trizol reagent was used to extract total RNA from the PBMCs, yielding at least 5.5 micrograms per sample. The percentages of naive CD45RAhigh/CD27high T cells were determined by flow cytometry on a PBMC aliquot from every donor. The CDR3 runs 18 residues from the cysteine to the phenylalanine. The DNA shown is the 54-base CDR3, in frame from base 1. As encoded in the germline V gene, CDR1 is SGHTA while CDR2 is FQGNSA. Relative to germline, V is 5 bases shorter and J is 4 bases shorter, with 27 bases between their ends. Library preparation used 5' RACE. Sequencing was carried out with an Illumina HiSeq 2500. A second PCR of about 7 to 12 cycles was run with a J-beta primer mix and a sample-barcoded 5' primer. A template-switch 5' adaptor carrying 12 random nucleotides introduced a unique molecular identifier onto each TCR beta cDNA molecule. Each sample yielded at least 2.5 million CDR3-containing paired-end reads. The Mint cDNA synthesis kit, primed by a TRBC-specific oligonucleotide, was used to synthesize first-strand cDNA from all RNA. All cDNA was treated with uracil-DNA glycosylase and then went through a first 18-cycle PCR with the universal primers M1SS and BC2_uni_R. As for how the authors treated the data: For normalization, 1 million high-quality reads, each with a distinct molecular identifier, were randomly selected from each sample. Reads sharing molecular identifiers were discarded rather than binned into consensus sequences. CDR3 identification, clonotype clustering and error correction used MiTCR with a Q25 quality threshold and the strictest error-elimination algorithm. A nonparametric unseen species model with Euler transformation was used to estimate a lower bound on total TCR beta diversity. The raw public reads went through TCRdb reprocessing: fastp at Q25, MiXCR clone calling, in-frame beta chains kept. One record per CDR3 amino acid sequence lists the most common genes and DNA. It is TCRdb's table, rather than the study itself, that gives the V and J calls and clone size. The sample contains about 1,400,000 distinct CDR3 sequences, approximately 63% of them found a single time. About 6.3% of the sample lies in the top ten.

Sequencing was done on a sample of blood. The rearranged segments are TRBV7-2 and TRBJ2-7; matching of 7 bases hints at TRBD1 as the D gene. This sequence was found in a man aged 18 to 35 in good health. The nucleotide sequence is TGTGCCAGCAGCCTTTTAGTCCATCCCGCGGGACAGTCATACGAGCAGTACTTC. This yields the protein CASSLLVHPAGQSYEQYF. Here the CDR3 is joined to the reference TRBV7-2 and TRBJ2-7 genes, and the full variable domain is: GAGVSQSPSNKVTEKGKDVELRCDPISGHTALYWYRQSLGQGLEFLIYFQGNSAPDKSGLPSDRFSAERTGGSVSTLTIQRTQQEDSAVYLCASSLLVHPAGQSYEQYFGPGTRLTVT.